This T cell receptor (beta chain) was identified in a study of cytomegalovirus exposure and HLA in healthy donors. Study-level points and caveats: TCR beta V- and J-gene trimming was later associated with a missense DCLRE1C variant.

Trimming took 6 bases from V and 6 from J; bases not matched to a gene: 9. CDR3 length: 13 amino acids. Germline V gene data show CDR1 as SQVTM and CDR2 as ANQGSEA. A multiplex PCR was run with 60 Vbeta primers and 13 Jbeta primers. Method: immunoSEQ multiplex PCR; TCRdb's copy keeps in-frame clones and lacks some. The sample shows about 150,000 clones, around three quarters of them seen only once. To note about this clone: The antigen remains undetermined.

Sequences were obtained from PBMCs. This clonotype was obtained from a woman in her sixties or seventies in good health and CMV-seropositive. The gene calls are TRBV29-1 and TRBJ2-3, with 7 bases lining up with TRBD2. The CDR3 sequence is CSVNPRGGDTQYF. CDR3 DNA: TGCAGCGTCAACCCCCGGGGAGGGGATACGCAGTATTTT.